This T cell receptor beta chain came from a study of beta chain features in type 1 diabetes. Expressed TCRB transcripts were sequenced because the entire RNA isolate underwent reverse transcription. Sequencing used immunoSEQ multiplex PCR; TCRdb keeps in-frame clones, though not all of them. The profile shows about 710,000 clones, over 13% of them singletons. Unmatched junction bases numbered 7, after V lost 1 base and J lost 9 bases. Germline V gene data show CDR1 as SNHLY and CDR2 as FYNNEI. This CDR3 comprises 16 residues. Study results and caveats: In all four CD4+ subsets, TCRB CDR3 length was significantly, moderately reduced in type 1 diabetes.

Turning to this clone: What it binds is not known.

There was one heparinised blood draw per donor, averaging about 116 mL. Each of the CD4+ naive, central memory, regulatory and stem cell-like memory populations was sorted via CD45RO/CCR7/CD25/CD127/CD95/CD27. The V and J genes are TRBV2 and TRBJ2-3, with 13 bases matching TRBD2. Sequencing input: naive CD4+ T cells from blood. The clonotype comes from a young man with type 1 diabetes. In DNA, the CDR3 is TGTGCCAGCAGTGAAGGGACTAGCGGGGGTGAAGGGACGCAGTATTTT. It codes for CASSEGTSGGEGTQYF.